The 29 T cell receptor beta chains reported below all come from one sample, sequenced in a study of long-term antiretroviral therapy in people with HIV. This was the immunoSEQ v3.0 assay at survey level. Sequencing used immunoSEQ multiplex PCR; TCRdb keeps in-frame clones, though not all of them. The table includes fewer than 45,000 clones, approximately 94% detected once. The sample was unsorted PBMCs, taken 4.1 years after starting antiretroviral therapy. The origin of the receptors is a woman in her forties or fifties with HIV.

The chain links TRBV6-5 to TRBJ1-6; TRBD1 matches 7 bases. V shed 5 bases and J 7 bases; nucleotides not matched to a gene: 8. This CDR3 is 15 amino acids long. Germline values: CDR1 MNHEY, CDR2 SVGAGI. This CDR3 reads CASSGWDRKNSPLHF. The CDR3 DNA sequence: TGTGCCAGCAGTGGGTGGGACAGAAAAAATTCACCCCTCCACTTT.

This clone appeared once. The rearrangement links TRBV9 to TRBJ2-1; 13 nucleotides align to TRBD2. The CDR3 extends over 16 amino acids. CDR1 is SGDLS, CDR2 YYNGEE, per germline. Trimming cost V 4 bases and J 8 bases; bases outside gene matches: 9. The CDR3 sequence is CASSILAGGPIDEQFF. The DNA of the CDR3 is TGTGCCAGCAGCATACTAGCGGGGGGGCCTATTGATGAGCAGTTCTTC.

DNA of the CDR3: TGTGCCAGCAAACCACCCCCAAGAAATTCACCCCTCCACTTT. Translated: CASKPPPRNSPLHF. V and J are TRBV27 and TRBJ1-6; no firm D call. Germline values: CDR1 MNHEY, CDR2 SMNVEV (reference sequence). Trimming removed 7 bases at V and 7 bases at J, with 14 bases between. The CDR3 covers 14 residues.

The V call is TRBV7-3, the J call TRBJ1-4, with D uncertain. This CDR3 has 13 residues. V lost 2 bases to trimming and J lost 8 bases, with 9 bases between them. Germline CDR1 reads SGHTA; CDR2 reads FQGTGA. CDR3 loop: CASSLEAGEKLFF. The CDR3 coding sequence is TGTGCCAGCAGCTTAGAAGCGGGCGAAAAACTGTTTTTT.

In this sample, this clone turned up once. The chain couples TRBV14 to TRBJ2-7; TRBD1 agrees at 9 bases. The CDR3 runs 15 residues. CDR1 and CDR2 from the germline V gene are SGHDN and FVKESK. The trim removed 6 bases at V and 5 bases at J, leaving 11 bases unmatched. The CDR3 is CASRAGTGSFHEQYF. The CDR3 DNA follows: TGTGCCAGCAGAGCCGGGACAGGGAGTTTCCACGAGCAGTACTTC.

In this sample, this clone turned up once. This chain uses TRBV5-4 with TRBJ2-5, with a possible D match to TRBD1 (5 bases). V was clipped by 4 bases and J by 5 bases, with 12 bases between them. The CDR3 runs 13 residues. Germline-derived CDR1 and CDR2 are SGHNT and YYREEE (reference sequence). DNA for the CDR3: TGTGCCAGCAGCCCAGGGCAGTTGGAGACCCAGTACTTC. Encoded protein: CASSPGQLETQYF. Variable domain in full (rest from reference TRBV5-4 and TRBJ2-5): ETGVTQSPTHLIKTRGQQVTLRCSSQSGHNTVSWYQQALGQGPQFIFQYYREEENGRGNFPPRFSGLQFPNYSSELNVNALELDDSALYLCASSPGQLETQYFGPGTRLLVL.

The chain recombines TRBV29-1 with TRBJ2-5; TRBD2 agrees at 8 bases. Germline trimming cut 6 bases from V and 4 bases from J; bases unmatched to any gene: 10. This CDR3 spans 14 amino acids. Per germline, CDR1 SQVTM and CDR2 ANQGSEA. The CDR3 region is CSVALAVLPETQYF. The CDR3 DNA is TGCAGCGTCGCACTAGCGGTGCTTCCAGAGACCCAGTACTTC.

This sequence joins TRBV9 and TRBJ2-1, with D perhaps TRBD2 (6 bases). The CDR3 sequence is 16 residues long. Germline assignment: CDR1 SGDLS and CDR2 YYNGEE. The V and J ends lost 3 bases and 4 bases respectively, with 17 bases between them. CDR3 bases: TGTGCCAGCAGCGAACCCCCCGCGGGGCCGTACAATGAGCAGTTCTTC. Protein product: CASSEPPAGPYNEQFF.

J is TRBJ1-1 and V is TRBV23-1; 7 bases align to TRBD1. TRBV23-1 is known as an ORF, though its function is uncertain. Germline trimming cut 3 bases from V and 4 bases from J; bases unmatched to any gene: 23. This CDR3 spans 20 amino acids. CDR3 in amino acids: CASSQLTLRIQGPVGTEAFF. Here the CDR3 DNA reads TGCGCCAGCAGTCAGCTCACTCTCAGAATACAGGGGCCAGTGGGCACTGAAGCTTTCTTT.

V and J are TRBV19 and TRBJ1-3; D possibly corresponds to TRBD1 (5 bases). From germline, CDR1 is LNHDA and CDR2 SQIVND (reference sequence). The CDR3 is 15 residues long. With 3 bases removed from V and 2 bases from J, the gap between germline ends came to 11 bases. The CDR3 here is CASSIYRGPGNTIYF. The CDR3, as DNA: TGTGCCAGTAGTATTTACCGGGGACCTGGAAACACCATATATTTT.

This chain joins TRBV6-6 and TRBJ1-1; tentative D call: TRBD1 (6 bases). The CDR3 runs 12 residues. Between the trimmed V and J ends, which lost 8 bases and 8 bases, there was a span of 15 bases. The germline V gene encodes CDR1 MNHNY and CDR2 SVGAGI (reference sequence). CDR3 in DNA: TGTGCCAGCCACTGGGGAACAGGGGAAGCTTTCTTT. It specifies CASHWGTGEAFF.

The chain joins TRBV7-3 to TRBJ2-1; D call uncertain. The ends were cut back, 2 bases at V and 0 bases at J, with 8 bases in the middle. The CDR3 covers 15 residues. Germline assignment: CDR1 SGHTA and CDR2 FQGTGA. The CDR3 sequence is CASSLATSSYNEQFF. The CDR3 DNA is TGTGCCAGCAGCTTAGCGACGAGCTCCTACAATGAGCAGTTCTTC.

The V call is TRBV7-2, the J call TRBJ2-1; D gene ambiguous. The V end was cut by 2 bases, the J end by 9 bases, with 8 bases between. This CDR3 is built from 12 residues. Germline CDR1 reads SGHTA; CDR2 reads FQGNSA. This CDR3 reads CASSLRVGEQFF. CDR3 nucleotides: TGTGCCAGCAGCTTACGCGTTGGTGAGCAGTTCTTC.

This chain links TRBV19 with TRBJ1-1, with TRBD1 as a possible D gene (5 bases). The CDR3 runs to 14 residues. Germline values: CDR1 LNHDA, CDR2 SQIVND (reference sequence). V lost 1 base to trimming and J lost 6 bases, with 12 bases between them. The CDR3 sequence is CASSIASGVAEAFF. Written as DNA, the CDR3 is TGTGCCAGTAGTATAGCGTCGGGGGTCGCTGAAGCTTTCTTT.

The gene calls are TRBV5-1 and TRBJ2-3, with D unclear. This CDR3 is 15 amino acids long. Germline CDR1 and CDR2: SGHRS and YFSETQ. V was cut by 1 base and J by 4 bases, with 13 bases left in between. The CDR3 nucleotides read TGCGCCAGCAGCTTGAAGAGACGGGCCCCAGATACGCAGTATTTT. Translating gives CASSLKRRAPDTQYF.

V and J are TRBV18 and TRBJ1-2; D remains ambiguous. CDR1 and CDR2 (germline): KGHSH, LQKENI. With 6 bases removed from V and 2 bases from J, the gap between germline ends came to 13 bases. This CDR3 is built from 14 residues. CDR3: CASSRGSNNYGYTF. The CDR3 DNA reads TGTGCCAGCTCTAGAGGGTCAAACAACTATGGCTACACCTTC. Combining the CDR3 with reference TRBV18 and TRBJ1-2 gives the whole variable domain NAGVMQNPRHLVRRRGQEARLRCSPMKGHSHVYWYRQLPEEGLKFMVYLQKENIIDESGMPKERFSAEFPKEGPSILRIQQVVRGDSAAYFCASSRGSNNYGYTFGSGTRLTVV.

This chain joins TRBV2 and TRBJ1-1, with unresolved D. Between the trimmed V and J ends, which lost 4 bases and 0 bases, there was a span of 9 bases. CDR1 and CDR2 (germline): SNHLY, FYNNEI. The CDR3 extends over 14 amino acids. The CDR3 loop reads CASSVWDMNTEAFF. For the CDR3, the DNA is TGTGCCAGCAGTGTTTGGGATATGAACACTGAAGCTTTCTTT. The full variable domain, in which reference TRBV2 and TRBJ1-1 provide the parts outside the CDR3, is EPEVTQTPSHQVTQMGQEVILRCVPISNHLYFYWYRQILGQKVEFLVSFYNNEISEKSEIFDDQFSVERPDGSNFTLKIRSTKLEDSAMYFCASSVWDMNTEAFFGQGTRLTVV.

The chain is built from TRBV4-1 and TRBJ1-4; D not certain. The V and J ends lost 0 bases and 3 bases respectively, with 23 bases between them. CDR3 length: 20 residues. Germline values: CDR1 MGHRA, CDR2 YSYEKL. The CDR3 DNA follows: TGCGCCAGCAGCCAAGATATGATTCGCAGCGTACTGGCGGCTAATGAAAAACTGTTTTTT. As protein: CASSQDMIRSVLAANEKLFF.

V gene TRBV5-4 combines with J gene TRBJ2-2; 8 bases map to TRBD1. V dropped 4 bases and J dropped 7; count of bases not matched to a gene: 6. CDR1 SGHNT and CDR2 YYREEE come from the germline V gene (reference sequence). The CDR3 totals 14 residues. The CDR3 DNA is TGTGCCAGCAGCAAAGACAGGGGAGGCGGGGAGCTGTTTTTT. The encoded protein is CASSKDRGGGELFF.

This clone was seen only a few times. This chain uses TRBV9 with TRBJ1-2; D is ambiguous. V was pared by 0 bases and J by 2 bases, with 5 bases between. Germline-derived CDR1 and CDR2 are SGDLS and YYNGEE. This CDR3 is built from 13 residues. CDR3 protein: CASSVDGNYGYTF. CDR3 nucleotide sequence: TGTGCCAGCAGCGTAGATGGGAACTATGGCTACACCTTC.

The chain links TRBV7-9 to TRBJ2-3; D not resolved. Trimming left V 2 bases short and J 1 base short, with 10 bases between. CDR3 length equals 15 residues. The germline V gene has CDR1 SEHNR and CDR2 FQNEAQ (reference sequence). CDR3 sequence: CASSLSRQGTDTQYF. The CDR3 region has the DNA TGTGCCAGCAGCTTATCCCGGCAGGGCACAGATACGCAGTATTTT.

The chain recombines TRBV6-1 with TRBJ2-2; the D gene is possibly TRBD2 (6 bases). The CDR3 length is 14 residues. V was trimmed by 2 bases and J by 5 bases, leaving 9 bases between them. CDR1 is MNHNS and CDR2 is SASEGT in the germline V gene. CDR3 bases: TGTGCCAGCAGTGAATGGGCGGGGACCGGGGAGCTGTTTTTT. Translation: CASSEWAGTGELFF.

V is TRBV5-4 and J is TRBJ2-5, with a possible D match to TRBD2 (5 bases). In germline, CDR1 is SGHNT, CDR2 YYREEE (reference sequence). The length of the CDR3 is 14 residues. V was pared by 3 bases and J by 5 bases, with 14 bases between. CDR3 nucleotides: TGTGCCAGCAGCTCTAGCAGCTTGGGGGAGACCCAGTACTTC. Translating gives CASSSSSLGETQYF. Based on the CDR3 plus reference TRBV5-4 and TRBJ2-5, the full variable domain is ETGVTQSPTHLIKTRGQQVTLRCSSQSGHNTVSWYQQALGQGPQFIFQYYREEENGRGNFPPRFSGLQFPNYSSELNVNALELDDSALYLCASSSSSLGETQYFGPGTRLLVL.

The rearrangement links TRBV5-1 to TRBJ1-2; D remains unclear. Germline V lookup: CDR1 SGHRS, CDR2 YFSETQ. The CDR3 length is 15 residues. V was shortened by 1 base and J by 6 bases, with 16 bases between the two germline ends. The CDR3 DNA sequence: TGCGCCAGCAGCTTGACCATCGACGGATACAATGGCTACACCTTC. Translated: CASSLTIDGYNGYTF.

This rearrangement joins TRBV11-2 to TRBJ2-3; D uncertain. Trimming left V 1 base short and J 2 bases short, with 10 bases between. Looked up from germline, CDR1 is SGHAT and CDR2 is FQNNGV. The CDR3 has 15 amino acids. Written as DNA, the CDR3 is TGTGCCAGCAGCTTAGGAGTTGCATACACAGATACGCAGTATTTT. Residues: CASSLGVAYTDTQYF. The whole variable domain, filled in from reference TRBV11-2 and TRBJ2-3, reads EAGVAQSPRYKIIEKRQSVAFWCNPISGHATLYWYQQILGQGPKLLIQFQNNGVVDDSQLPKDRFSAERLKGVDSTLKIQPAKLEDSAVYLCASSLGVAYTDTQYFGPGTRLTVL.

The J gene is TRBJ2-3, the V gene TRBV7-8, with a weak D call TRBD2 (6 bases). The V end was cut by 5 bases, the J end by 0 bases, with 15 bases between. CDR1 SGHVS and CDR2 FQNEAQ come from the germline V gene. CDR3 length: 16 amino acids. The CDR3 sequence: CASSQGTPLSTDTQYF. The DNA of the CDR3 is TGTGCCAGCAGCCAAGGGACTCCCCTTAGCACAGATACGCAGTATTTT.

The chain couples TRBV7-2 to TRBJ1-3, with D possibly matching TRBD1 (6 bases). V was shortened by 5 bases and J by 0 bases, with 8 bases between the two germline ends. The CDR3 has 14 amino acids. CDR1 and CDR2 (germline): SGHTA, FQGNSA. CDR3 in DNA: TGTGCCAGCAGCCGGGACAACTCTGGAAACACCATATATTTT. Translation: CASSRDNSGNTIYF.

This sequence joins TRBV29-1 and TRBJ2-1; 7 bases are a match to TRBD1. The trim removed 1 base at V and 3 bases at J, leaving 9 bases unmatched. CDR1 SQVTM and CDR2 ANQGSEA come from the germline V gene. The CDR3 has 16 residues. This CDR3 is CSVEGNPGQNYNEQFF. CDR3 sequence (DNA): TGCAGCGTTGAAGGAAACCCGGGACAGAACTACAATGAGCAGTTCTTC.

This clone was counted a single time. The chain is built from TRBV2 and TRBJ2-5, with 12 positions matching TRBD2. The germline V gene has CDR1 SNHLY and CDR2 FYNNEI. Unmatched junction bases numbered 11, after V lost 6 bases and J lost 3 bases. The CDR3 is made up of 17 amino acids. The CDR3 is CASSGASGGASKETQYF. The CDR3 nucleotides are TGTGCCAGCAGCGGGGCTAGCGGGGGGGCGAGTAAAGAGACCCAGTACTTC.